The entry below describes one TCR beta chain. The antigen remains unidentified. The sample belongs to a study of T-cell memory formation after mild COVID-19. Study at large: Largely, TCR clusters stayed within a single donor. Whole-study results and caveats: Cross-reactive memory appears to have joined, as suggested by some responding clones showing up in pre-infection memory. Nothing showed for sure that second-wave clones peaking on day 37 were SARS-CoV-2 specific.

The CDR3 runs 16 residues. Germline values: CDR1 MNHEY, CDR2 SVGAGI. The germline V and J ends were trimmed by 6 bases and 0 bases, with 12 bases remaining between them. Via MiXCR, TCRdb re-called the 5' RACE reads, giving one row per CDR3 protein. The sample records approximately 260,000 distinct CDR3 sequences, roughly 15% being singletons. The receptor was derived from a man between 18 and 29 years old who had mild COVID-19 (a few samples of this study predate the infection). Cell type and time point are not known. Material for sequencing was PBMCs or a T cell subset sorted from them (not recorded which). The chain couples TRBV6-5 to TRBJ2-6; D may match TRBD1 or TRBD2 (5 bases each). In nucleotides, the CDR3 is TGTGCCAGCAGGGCAGGGAGAGGCTCTGGGGCCAACGTCCTGACTTTC. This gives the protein CASRAGRGSGANVLTF.